The sequence of this T cell receptor (beta chain) was determined in a study of shared clonotypes between healthy human individuals. Whole-study results and caveats: Generation probabilities of non-shared clonotypes were lower (relative to those shared by all four donors). Estimated richness was generally greater in naive than memory subsets.

Adult Caucasians living in Nashville, Tennessee made up all of the donors. On this clone: Its antigen is not known.

The protocol was immunoSEQ multiplex PCR, while the TCRdb copy is restricted to in-frame clones and leaves out a portion. The sample consists of approximately 2,000,000 clones, 92% of them appearing once. The specimen was naive CD4+ T cells from PBMCs. Noted subset: CD45RA+ positively selected. The TCR originated in a young man in good health. Some clones in this sample may be carry-over from other donors' samples.

The CDR3 DNA reads TGTGCCAGCAGTGACCCGGGACAGGGGGCTGAAAAACTGTTTTTT. Protein sequence: CASSDPGQGAEKLFF. V gene TRBV25-1 combines with J gene TRBJ1-4; TRBD1 agrees at 12 bases. Trimming removed 3 bases from V and 7 bases from J; junction bases left unmatched: 3. This CDR3 is 15 amino acids long. Germline assignment: CDR1 MGHDK and CDR2 SYGVNS.